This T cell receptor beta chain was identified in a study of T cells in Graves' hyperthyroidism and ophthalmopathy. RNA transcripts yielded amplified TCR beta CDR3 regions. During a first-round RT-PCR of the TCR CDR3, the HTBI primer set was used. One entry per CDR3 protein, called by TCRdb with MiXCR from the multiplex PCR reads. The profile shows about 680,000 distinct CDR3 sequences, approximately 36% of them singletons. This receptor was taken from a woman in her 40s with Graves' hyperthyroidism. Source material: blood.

The CDR3 nucleotides are TGCAGTGCTCAAAGCGGGCGTACCTACAATGAGCAGTTCTTC. Translating gives CSAQSGRTYNEQFF. The rearrangement joins TRBV20-1 to TRBJ2-1, with a possible D match to TRBD2 (6 bases). The V gene lost 5 bases and the J gene lost 2 bases, with 13 bases spanning the gap. From germline, CDR1 is DFQATT and CDR2 SNEGSKA (reference sequence). The CDR3 has 14 residues.